This is a list of T cell receptor beta chains from one sample in a study of cytotoxic CD8 clonotypes in ibrutinib-treated CLL. The repertoire was sequenced with immunoSEQ multiplex PCR; TCRdb's copy has only in-frame clones and lacks some. Of hundreds of thousands of clones listed, roughly 70% were seen once; the top ten hold approximately 15%. Here the sequenced sample was PBMCs, taken after 24 months of ibrutinib treatment. The receptors originated from a human donor with chronic lymphocytic leukemia. CDR3s include the opening cysteine and the closing phenylalanine or tryptophan. A D gene is named only where the DNA matches it firmly. The size entry is marked missing in some rows and otherwise reads once, few, many or a size class.

TRBV29-1,15,TRBJ2-4,-,-,TGCAGCGTTAGTCTGGGGGCCATAGCCAAAAACATTCAGTACTTC,CSVSLGAIAKNIQYF
TRBV28,14,TRBJ1-5,few,-,TGTGCCAGCAGTTTAAGGCACCCTTTTCAGCCCCAGCATTTT,CASSLRHPFQPQHF
TRBV18,14,TRBJ2-5,-,-,TGTGCCAGCTCACCCCCGTCGGGTTTGGAGACCCAGTACTTC,CASSPPSGLETQYF
TRBV7-9,16,TRBJ1-1,-,TRBD1,TGTGCCAGCAGCTTAACACCGGGACAGGGGGACACTGAAGCTTTCTTT,CASSLTPGQGDTEAFF
TRBV5-4,14,TRBJ2-3,-,-,TGTGCCAGCAGCCTGGGATATAGCACAGATACGCAGTATTTT,CASSLGYSTDTQYF
TRBV2,15,TRBJ2-3,-,-,TGTGCCAGCAGAACGATGCTACCCGGGGGAGATACGCAGTATTTT,CASRTMLPGGDTQYF
TRBV5-1,14,TRBJ2-7,-,-,TGCGCCAGCAGGGGCAGGGAGGCCGTCCACGAGCAGTACTTC,CASRGREAVHEQYF
TRBV10-1,12,TRBJ2-5,-,-,TGCGCCAGCCAACCAGGGCTCGGGACCCAGTACTTC,CASQPGLGTQYF
TRBV9,14,TRBJ2-5,-,TRBD1,TGTGCCAGCAGCTCAACAGGGGCCCAAGAGACCCAGTACTTC,CASSSTGAQETQYF
TRBV27,14,TRBJ1-2,-,-,TGTGCCAGCAGTTTGAAAAGGGTCAACTATGGCTACACCTTC,CASSLKRVNYGYTF
TRBV5-6,16,TRBJ1-2,once,-,TGTGCCAGCAGCTTGGCCTGGGACGGGGGATTCTATGGCTACACCTTC,CASSLAWDGGFYGYTF
TRBV5-4,16,TRBJ1-5,-,-,TGTGCCAGCAGTTCGGGGCCGGACAGAAGCAATCAGCCCCAGCATTTT,CASSSGPDRSNQPQHF
TRBV5-1,14,TRBJ2-3,-,-,TGCGCCAGCAGCCCGTATTCTGGCACAGATACGCAGTATTTT,CASSPYSGTDTQYF
TRBV27,15,TRBJ1-2,-,TRBD1,TGTGCCAGCAGAACAACGGGACAGGGGAGCTATGGCTACACCTTC,CASRTTGQGSYGYTF
TRBV19,13,TRBJ2-7,-,-,TGTGCCAGTCGAAGACGGCAGACCTACGAGCAGTACTTC,CASRRRQTYEQYF
TRBV15,15,TRBJ1-2,few,-,TGTGCCACCAGCAGAGATGTGGGAGGGAACTATGGCTACACCTTC,CATSRDVGGNYGYTF
TRBV19,12,TRBJ1-2,-,-,TGTGCCACCAACGACGGACCTTATGGCTACACCTTC,CATNDGPYGYTF
TRBV27,15,TRBJ1-1,-,-,TGTGCCAGCAGTCCGGACCCAGGGTCGAACACTGAAGCTTTCTTT,CASSPDPGSNTEAFF
TRBV25-1,14,TRBJ1-1,-,-,TGTGCCAGCGTCGGGTCGAATAGCAGGACTGAAGCTTTCTTT,CASVGSNSRTEAFF
TRBV11-3,13,TRBJ1-1,-,-,TGTGCCAGCAGCTACGAGCGGAGCACTGAAGCTTTCTTT,CASSYERSTEAFF
TRBV5-4,16,TRBJ2-1,few,-,TGTGCCAGCAGCTTAGTCGGCGGGACCTCCTACAATGAGCAGTTCTTC,CASSLVGGTSYNEQFF
TRBV11-3,15,TRBJ2-1,-,-,TGTGCCAGCAGCCCAGACGGCCCGTCCTACAATGAGCAGTTCTTC,CASSPDGPSYNEQFF
TRBV18,14,TRBJ2-5,-,-,TGTGCCAGCTCACCACCGACTATCCAAGAGACCCAGTACTTC,CASSPPTIQETQYF
TRBV19,14,TRBJ2-7,-,TRBD1,TGTGCCAGTATGGGGGGACAGGGCACCTACGAGCAGTACTTC,CASMGGQGTYEQYF
TRBV30,11,TRBJ1-4,-,-,TGTGCCTGGAGTGTACAGGAAAAACTGTTTTTT,CAWSVQEKLFF
TRBV28,14,TRBJ2-5,few,TRBD1,TGTGCCAGCAGTTTTCCGACAGGGTACGAGACCCAGTACTTC,CASSFPTGYETQYF
TRBV5-6,15,TRBJ2-1,-,TRBD1,TGTGCCAGCAGCAAGGGACAGGGCGTCTACAATGAGCAGTTCTTC,CASSKGQGVYNEQFF
TRBV7-6,16,TRBJ2-3,-,-,TGTGCCAGCAGCTCCCCCCCCACTTCTAGCACAGATACGCAGTATTTT,CASSSPPTSSTDTQYF
TRBV6-6,15,TRBJ1-1,-,TRBD1,TGTGCCAGCAGTTACACGGGACAGGGGGACACTGAAGCTTTCTTT,CASSYTGQGDTEAFF
TRBV15,15,TRBJ2-1,few,TRBD1,TGTGCCACCAGCAGGGAGAGGACAGGGGTCAATGAGCAGTTCTTC,CATSRERTGVNEQFF
TRBV5-4,12,TRBJ2-2,few,-,TGTGCCAGCAGCTTGGAGGCCGGGGAGCTGTTTTTT,CASSLEAGELFF
TRBV27,16,TRBJ2-3,-,TRBD2,TGTGCCAGCAGTTTATCCCAGCGGGAGGGCCGTGATACGCAGTATTTT,CASSLSQREGRDTQYF
TRBV19,16,TRBJ1-5,-,-,TGTGCCAGTAGTACTTTTGTACAGTCTTCTCGACAGCCCCAGCATTTT,CASSTFVQSSRQPQHF
TRBV29-1,12,TRBJ1-4,-,-,TGCAGCGTTGGGCAAAATAATGAAAAACTGTTTTTT,CSVGQNNEKLFF
TRBV27,17,TRBJ1-4,once,TRBD1,TGTGCCAGCAGTTTTTGGAGTCCGGGACAGGGTGACGAAAAACTGTTTTTT,CASSFWSPGQGDEKLFF
TRBV18,14,TRBJ1-1,few,TRBD1,TGTGCCAGCTCCGCAGGGGGCGATATCACTGAAGCTTTCTTT,CASSAGGDITEAFF
TRBV7-6,12,TRBJ2-3,-,-,TGTGCCAGCAGCTTAGGGGAAGATACGCAGTATTTT,CASSLGEDTQYF